The 24 T cell receptor beta chains reported below all come from one sample, sequenced in a study of blood T cell repertoires in COVID-19. Libraries were prepared by immunoSEQ multiplex PCR; TCRdb keeps only in-frame clonotypes and omits some of them. The data show 150,000 to 200,000 clones, with around 85% seen just once and over 7.5% held by the top ten. Sequencing was done on a sample of peripheral blood. These receptors came from a woman over 75 with acute or convalescent COVID-19.

V and J are TRBV18 and TRBJ1-4; weak D call: TRBD1 (6 bases). CDR3 length equals 14 residues. Germline values: CDR1 KGHSH, CDR2 LQKENI. Between the trimmed V and J ends, which lost 4 bases and 6 bases, there was a span of 12 bases. The CDR3 is CASSHGTPYEKLFF. In DNA, the CDR3 is TGTGCCAGCTCACATGGGACACCCTATGAAAAACTGTTTTTT.

The CDR3 DNA is TGTGCCACCCCCATTCCGAACAGGGTTGATGAAAAACTGTTTTTT. Amino acids: CATPIPNRVDEKLFF. The chain uses TRBV21-1 and TRBJ1-4; the DNA was not used to check the table's D call, TRBD1. TRBV21-1 is reported as a pseudogene. The CDR3 totals 15 residues.

The rearrangement joins TRBV19 to TRBJ1-1, with 7 bases identical to TRBD1. The CDR3 runs 13 residues. The germline CDR1 and CDR2 sequences are LNHDA and SQIVND (reference sequence). Trimming at V came to 10 bases and at J to 1 base, leaving 6 bases not matched to a gene. The CDR3 loop is CATQNRGNTEAFF. In DNA form, the CDR3 reads TGTGCCACCCAAAACAGGGGGAACACTGAAGCTTTCTTT.

With respect to this clone: At one boundary the junction diverges from the germline segment, which might be a read error. The chain links TRBV7-2 to TRBJ2-3; TRBD2 aligns across 12 bases. Germline V gene lookup returns CDR1 SGHTA and CDR2 FQGNSA. This CDR3 has 15 amino acids. The CDR3 DNA follows: TGTGCCAGCAGCCTAGCGGGGGGGCCGGCAGATACGCAGTATTTT. It translates to CASSLAGGPADTQYF. Full variable domain (rest looked up from reference TRBV7-2 and TRBJ2-3): GAGVSQSPSNKVTEKGKDVELRCDPISGHTALYWYRQSLGQGLEFLIYFQGNSAPDKSGLPSDRFSAERTGGSVSTLTIQRTQQEDSAVYLCASSLAGGPADTQYFGPGTRLTVL.

This clone came up once. The rearrangement links TRBV11-2 to TRBJ2-2; 13 bases fit TRBD2. The trim removed 1 base at V and 1 base at J, leaving 6 bases unmatched. In germline, CDR1 is SGHAT, CDR2 FQNNGV. There are 19 residues in the CDR3. CDR3 residues: CASSLGLGTSGENTGELFF. The CDR3 DNA reads TGTGCCAGCAGCTTAGGCCTTGGGACTAGCGGGGAGAACACCGGGGAGCTGTTTTTT.

J is TRBJ2-1 and V is TRBV27, with 8 bases that match TRBD2. The J segment lost 4 bases and the V segment lost 0 bases, leaving 2 bases of the junction unmatched. CDR3 length equals 15 residues. Germline lookup yields CDR1 MNHEY and CDR2 SMNVEV (reference sequence). CDR3 DNA: TGTGCCAGCAGTTTATCTAGCGGGACTTACAATGAGCAGTTCTTC. This codes for CASSLSSGTYNEQFF.

V is TRBV7-9 and J is TRBJ2-7; D is unclear. V shed 1 base and J shed 6 bases, with 10 bases lying between them. The germline CDR1 and CDR2 sequences are SEHNR and FQNEAQ (reference sequence). The CDR3 extends over 13 amino acids. The CDR3 here is CASSLVPPGEQYF. The CDR3 DNA reads as TGTGCCAGCAGCTTAGTCCCTCCGGGCGAGCAGTACTTC.

The chain is built from TRBV18 and TRBJ2-3; no clear D. The CDR3 length is 14 residues. Germline V gene data show CDR1 as KGHSH and CDR2 as LQKENI. The germline V and J ends were trimmed by 3 bases and 1 base, with 8 bases remaining between them. CDR3 nucleotides: TGTGCCAGCTCACCCCCCTGGCGCACAGATACGCAGTATTTT. Translating it yields CASSPPWRTDTQYF.

The J gene is TRBJ2-7, the V gene TRBV3-1 (or the pseudogene TRBV3-2), with a possible D match to TRBD1 (6 bases). The ends were cut back, 0 bases at V and 4 bases at J, with 13 bases in the middle. CDR1 and CDR2 (germline): LGHDT, YNNKEL (reference sequence). CDR3 length equals 15 residues. CDR3 loop: CASSQEDRIDYEQYF. CDR3 coding DNA: TGTGCCAGCAGCCAAGAGGACAGAATTGATTACGAGCAGTACTTC.

This clone was seen more than once but under ten times. This sequence joins TRBV14 and TRBJ1-3, with 7 bases aligning to TRBD1. The V and J ends lost 7 bases and 2 bases, in that order; junction bases with no gene match: 5. Looked up from germline, CDR1 is SGHDN and CDR2 is FVKESK. The CDR3 spans 14 residues. The CDR3 protein is CASTLGTAGNTIYF. Here the CDR3 DNA reads TGTGCCAGCACCCTCGGGACAGCTGGAAACACCATATATTTT.

The chain carries TRBV15 and TRBJ1-4; tentative D call: TRBD1 (5 bases). From germline, CDR1 is LNHNV and CDR2 YYDKDF (reference sequence). V lost 3 bases and J 8 bases, leaving 25 bases between the germline ends. The CDR3 extends over 18 amino acids. Here the CDR3 reads CATSRPNPGPRRAEKLFF. CDR3 nucleotides: TGTGCCACCAGCAGGCCGAACCCAGGGCCCCGCCGAGCGGAAAAACTGTTTTTT.

This clone was counted once. This chain links TRBV7-2 with TRBJ1-2; a possible D gene is TRBD1 (5 bases). The CDR3 has 15 amino acids. Germline CDR1 reads SGHTA; CDR2 reads FQGNSA. V lost 1 base to trimming and J lost 4 bases, with 13 bases between them. Here the CDR3 DNA reads TGTGCCAGCAGCTTAGAAGGCAGGGTGGGCTATGGCTACACCTTC. Encoded protein: CASSLEGRVGYGYTF.

The chain combines TRBV11-2 with TRBJ2-7, with TRBD2 matching over 8 bases. This CDR3 spans 14 amino acids. V was pared by 6 bases and J by 0 bases, with 4 bases of the junction left unmatched. CDR1 is SGHAT and CDR2 is FQNNGV in the germline V gene. CDR3 protein: CASSSGTSSYEQYF. Written as DNA, the CDR3 is TGTGCCAGCAGTTCCGGGACTAGCTCCTACGAGCAGTACTTC. The entire variable domain, with the rest obtained from reference TRBV11-2 and TRBJ2-7, is as follows: EAGVAQSPRYKIIEKRQSVAFWCNPISGHATLYWYQQILGQGPKLLIQFQNNGVVDDSQLPKDRFSAERLKGVDSTLKIQPAKLEDSAVYLCASSSGTSSYEQYFGPGTRLTVT.

The chain uses TRBV11-2 and TRBJ2-7; TRBD2 is a possible D gene (6 bases). V gave up 3 bases and J gave up 4 bases, with 10 bases separating them. Germline CDR1 and CDR2: SGHAT and FQNNGV. The CDR3 spans 13 residues. The CDR3 sequence: CASSLGLQYEQYF. The CDR3 DNA sequence: TGTGCCAGCAGCTTGGGACTCCAATACGAGCAGTACTTC.

V gene TRBV14 combines with J gene TRBJ2-3; D is unclear. V shed 3 bases and J shed 4 bases, with 8 bases lying between them. CDR3 length: 13 amino acids. CDR1 and CDR2 from the germline V gene are SGHDN and FVKESK. The CDR3 region is CASSHLRPDTQYF. CDR3 bases: TGTGCCAGCAGCCATCTCAGGCCAGATACGCAGTATTTT. Full variable domain (outside the CDR3, taken from reference TRBV14 and TRBJ2-3): EAGVTQFPSHSVIEKGQTVTLRCDPISGHDNLYWYRRVMGKEIKFLLHFVKESKQDESGMPNNRFLAERTGGTYSTLKVQPAELEDSGVYFCASSHLRPDTQYFGPGTRLTVL.

V gene TRBV7-2 combines with J gene TRBJ1-1; TRBD1 is a possible D gene (6 bases). With 5 bases removed from V and 0 bases from J, the gap between germline ends came to 10 bases. CDR1 is SGHTA, CDR2 FQGNSA, per germline. This CDR3 is built from 14 residues. CDR3 loop: CASSVQGMNTEAFF. CDR3 DNA sequence: TGTGCCAGCAGCGTACAGGGTATGAACACTGAAGCTTTCTTT.

This chain joins TRBV5-4 and TRBJ1-2; TRBD1 is a possible D gene (5 bases). V dropped 4 bases and J dropped 7 bases, with 14 bases sitting between them. Looked up from germline, CDR1 is SGHNT and CDR2 is YYREEE (reference sequence). The CDR3 runs 13 residues. CDR3 coding DNA: TGTGCCAGCAGCCATTCCCAGGGTCGTGGCTACACCTTC. Translating gives CASSHSQGRGYTF.

This sequence joins TRBV4-2 and TRBJ1-3, with TRBD1 identical over 8 bases. Germline V gene sequence: CDR1 LGHNA, CDR2 YNFKEQ. The V segment lost 1 base and the J segment 4 bases; nucleotides outside the gene matches: 3. This CDR3 contains 15 residues. In DNA, the CDR3 is TGTGCCAGCAGCCAAGGGGCAGGGGGCGGAAACACCATATATTTT. This sequence encodes CASSQGAGGGNTIYF.

V is TRBV7-9 and J is TRBJ1-1, with D perhaps matching TRBD1 (5 bases). Trimming removed 5 bases from V and 7 bases from J, with 14 bases in between. CDR1 and CDR2 from the germline V gene are SEHNR and FQNEAQ (reference sequence). The CDR3 length is 13 residues. CDR3 coding DNA: TGTGCCAGCAGCCCACAGGCTCACAATGAAGCTTTCTTT. It specifies CASSPQAHNEAFF.

The chain employs TRBV6-4 and TRBJ1-5; no clear D gene. Germline-derived CDR1 and CDR2 are MRHNA and SNTAGT. The V and J ends lost 5 bases and 4 bases respectively, with 9 bases between them. This CDR3 is 13 amino acids long. The CDR3 loop reads CASSRSVNQPQHF. The CDR3 DNA is TGTGCCAGCAGTCGGTCGGTGAATCAGCCCCAGCATTTT.

The V gene is TRBV27, the J gene TRBJ1-6; TRBD1 agrees at 7 bases. V gave up 4 bases and J gave up 0 bases; unmatched junction bases: 9. CDR3 length: 18 residues. Germline loops: CDR1 MNHEY, CDR2 SMNVEV (reference sequence). CDR3: CASSSSDRPSSYNSPLHF. In nucleotides, the CDR3 is TGTGCCAGCAGTTCCTCGGACAGGCCGAGCTCCTATAATTCACCCCTCCACTTT.

This sequence joins TRBV19 and TRBJ1-3; tentative D call: TRBD1 (5 bases). V was clipped by 8 bases and J by 0 bases, with 20 bases between them. The length of the CDR3 is 17 residues. In germline, CDR1 is LNHDA, CDR2 SQIVND (reference sequence). The CDR3 bases are TGTGCCAGTGCAAAGACAGATACGCTGCTCTCTGGAAACACCATATATTTT. Residues: CASAKTDTLLSGNTIYF.

This rearrangement joins TRBV10-3 to TRBJ1-5; 7 bases fit TRBD1. V dropped 10 bases and J dropped 0; count of bases not matched to a gene: 6. The CDR3 is made up of 14 amino acids. The germline CDR1 and CDR2 sequences are ENHRY and SYGVKD. CDR3 amino acids: CASGTADSNQPQHF. In nucleotides, the CDR3 is TGTGCCAGCGGGACAGCCGATAGCAATCAGCCCCAGCATTTT.

The chain couples TRBV2 to TRBJ2-5, with D uncertain. V was cut by 1 base and J by 0 bases, with 9 bases left in between. The V gene's germline CDR1 is SNHLY and CDR2 FYNNEI. The CDR3 spans 15 residues. CDR3: CASSEVGWYQETQYF. The CDR3 bases are TGTGCCAGCAGTGAAGTGGGCTGGTACCAAGAGACCCAGTACTTC.